This T cell receptor (beta chain) emerged from a study of cytomegalovirus exposure and HLA in healthy donors. Study-level results: Rarity marked most TCR sequences, yet some public TCRs occurred in many donors. A list of roughly 160 TCR beta chains associated with cytomegalovirus was given.

In the case of this clone: Its antigen is not known.

Clones were sequenced by immunoSEQ multiplex PCR, and TCRdb holds only the in-frame ones, with some missing. The table includes about 73,000 clones, 85% to 95% detected once. Germline CDR1 reads SGHNT; CDR2 reads YYREEE (reference sequence). The ends were cut back, 8 bases at V and 5 bases at J, with 17 bases in the middle. The CDR3 is made up of 13 amino acids. The donors formed part of the roughly 120-subject validation cohort, distinct from the approximately 640-subject first cohort. The sequence was obtained from a young man in good health and CMV-seronegative. Sequenced material: PBMCs. The chain couples TRBV5-4 to TRBJ2-7; tentatively, D is TRBD1 (6 bases). The CDR3 loop is CASSRDITDEQYF. In nucleotides, the CDR3 is TGTGCCAGTTCACGGGACATAACTGACGAGCAGTACTTC.